This T cell receptor beta chain emerged from a study of blood T cell repertoires in COVID-19. Study-wide background: Samples of COVID-19 (acute and convalescent) were obtained from the United States, Italy and Spain.

Assay used: immunoSEQ multiplex PCR; TCRdb lists only in-frame clones, some missing. The table includes some 230,000 clones, 80% to 90% detected once. The clonotype was recovered from a woman in her sixties who had recovered from COVID-19. The sample comprised peripheral blood.

CDR3 DNA sequence: TGTGCCAGTAGCTTCGCCGGGGATAATGAAAAACTGTTTTTT. Translated: CASSFAGDNEKLFF. The chain carries TRBV19 and TRBJ1-4; no clear D gene. The V gene lost 6 bases and the J gene lost 4 bases, with 12 bases spanning the gap. Germline values: CDR1 LNHDA, CDR2 SQIVND (reference sequence). There are 14 residues in the CDR3.